This TCR beta chain is drawn from a study of T cell changes during pregnancy in multiple sclerosis. The assay was immunoSEQ multiplex PCR, and TCRdb's table has in-frame clones only and misses some. Here the sample spans fewer than 40,000 clones, over 85% being singletons. Trimming took 6 bases from V and 0 from J; bases not matched to a gene: 7. Germline CDR1 and CDR2: MNHEY and SVGAGI. The CDR3 contains 15 residues. The starting material was CD4+ T cells from peripheral blood mononuclear cells, obtained in the second trimester of pregnancy. The TCR comes from a female donor in good health, enrolled as a control in a pregnancy study. The chain is built from TRBV6-5 and TRBJ1-1, with 7 bases lining up with TRBD1. This chain's CDR3 is CASSWATGLNTEAFF. As DNA, the CDR3 is TGTGCCAGCAGCTGGGCGACAGGGTTGAACACTGAAGCTTTCTTT.